A single sample gave rise to the 18 T cell receptor beta chains below, sequenced in a study of cytomegalovirus exposure and HLA in healthy donors. The study ran its PCR with 60 Vbeta and 13 Jbeta primers. Generated by immunoSEQ multiplex PCR, the TCRdb table keeps only in-frame clones and is missing some. Recorded for this sample: 63,000 or so clones. What was sequenced was PBMCs. These receptors came from a boy between 10 and 17 years old in good health and CMV-seronegative.

V and J are TRBV19 and TRBJ1-1; 7 bases align to TRBD1. CDR1 is LNHDA, CDR2 SQIVND, per germline (reference sequence). There are 16 residues in the CDR3. The V gene end was trimmed by 7 bases and the J gene end by 4 bases; junction bases not matched to a gene: 15. Written as DNA, the CDR3 is TGTGCCAGTACCACCAACTTAGGACAGGAAAGCACTGAAGCTTTCTTT. Amino acid sequence: CASTTNLGQESTEAFF.

V gene TRBV2 combines with J gene TRBJ2-2; the match to TRBD1 covers 8 bases. The CDR3 has 15 residues. With V trimmed by 6 bases and J by 4 bases, 7 bases remained unmatched. The germline CDR1 and CDR2 sequences are SNHLY and FYNNEI. CDR3 protein: CASRRTGGVTGELFF. As DNA, the CDR3 is TGTGCCAGCAGACGAACAGGGGGAGTCACCGGGGAGCTGTTTTTT.

This chain joins TRBV19 and TRBJ2-7; 7 positions agree with TRBD1. The CDR3 has 15 residues. Germline V gene sequence: CDR1 LNHDA, CDR2 SQIVND (reference sequence). V dropped 4 bases and J dropped 0; count of bases not matched to a gene: 6. Here the CDR3 DNA reads TGTGCCAGTAGTAGAGGACAGGCCGTCTCCTACGAGCAGTACTTC. Protein product: CASSRGQAVSYEQYF.

This chain connects TRBV28 to TRBJ2-7, with TRBD1 identical over 12 bases. The CDR3 consists of 15 residues. CDR1 MDHEN and CDR2 SYDVKM come from the germline V gene. After removal of 4 bases from V and 6 bases from J, the junction contained 7 bases not matched to a gene. This CDR3 is CASSSPGTGGAEQYF. CDR3 sequence (DNA): TGTGCCAGCAGTTCCCCCGGGACAGGGGGCGCCGAGCAGTACTTC.

The V and J genes are TRBV7-9 and TRBJ1-1, with D possibly TRBD1 on 6 matching bases. The CDR3 loop spans 11 amino acids. V was pared by 3 bases and J by 8 bases, with 7 bases between. The germline V gene has CDR1 SEHNR and CDR2 FQNEAQ (reference sequence). CDR3 residues: CASSFGTEAFF. The DNA for the CDR3 is TGTGCCAGCAGCTTCGGGACAGAAGCTTTCTTT.

V and J are TRBV5-4 and TRBJ1-4; possibly TRBD1 for D (6 bases). The germline V and J ends were trimmed by 4 bases and 3 bases, with 13 bases remaining between them. The CDR3 runs 15 residues. Germline loops: CDR1 SGHNT, CDR2 YYREEE (reference sequence). The DNA of the CDR3 is TGTGCCAGCAGCCCCCGGGACAAGGCTAATGAAAAACTGTTTTTT. Protein sequence: CASSPRDKANEKLFF.

CDR3 loop: CATSIGGSYGYTF. The CDR3 bases are TGTGCCACCAGTATAGGGGGAAGCTATGGCTACACCTTC. The genes are TRBV15 and TRBJ1-2, with a tentative D call TRBD1 (6 bases). The CDR3 sequence is 13 residues long. V gave up 6 bases and J gave up 4 bases, with 12 bases separating them. Germline V gene data show CDR1 as LNHNV and CDR2 as YYDKDF (reference sequence). Drawing the rest from reference TRBV15 and TRBJ1-2, the complete variable domain is DAMVIQNPRYQVTQFGKPVTLSCSQTLNHNVMYWYQQKSSQAPKLLFHYYDKDFNNEADTPDNFQSRRPNTSFCFLDIRSPGLGDTAMYLCATSIGGSYGYTFGSGTRLTVV.

This sequence joins TRBV5-5 and TRBJ1-1; a weak D match, TRBD1 (5 bases). The CDR3 loop spans 13 amino acids. Germline CDR1 SGHKS, CDR2 YYEKEE (reference sequence). Trimming left V 0 bases short and J 6 bases short, with 9 bases between. In nucleotides, the CDR3 is TGTGCCAGCAGCTTGGGGCAGGGCGCTGAAGCTTTCTTT. Its protein is CASSLGQGAEAFF.

The V and J genes are TRBV7-9 and TRBJ1-1; D gene uncertain. V dropped 1 base and J dropped 4 bases, with 10 bases sitting between them. Germline loops: CDR1 SEHNR, CDR2 FQNEAQ (reference sequence). The CDR3 length is 14 residues. The CDR3 protein is CASSLVIGLTEAFF. The CDR3 nucleotides read TGTGCCAGCAGCTTAGTAATCGGTCTCACTGAAGCTTTCTTT.

The chain is built from TRBV6-5 and TRBJ2-1, with D uncertain. The CDR3 loop spans 11 amino acids. V lost 2 bases, J lost 10 bases, and 6 bases lay in between. Germline values: CDR1 MNHEY, CDR2 SVGAGI. The CDR3 is CASSYGQEQFF. For the CDR3, the DNA is TGTGCCAGCAGTTACGGGCAGGAGCAGTTCTTC.

The V gene is TRBV5-8, the J gene TRBJ1-6; 11 bases map to TRBD1. The germline CDR1 and CDR2 sequences are SGHTS and YDEGEE. J lost 9 bases, V lost 4 bases, and 3 bases had no gene match. The CDR3 contains 14 residues. CDR3 sequence reads: CASSPGTGGSPLHF. As DNA, the CDR3 is TGTGCCAGCAGCCCCGGGACAGGGGGTTCACCCCTCCACTTT.

This rearrangement joins TRBV5-5 to TRBJ1-1; 8 bases line up with TRBD1. This CDR3 has 13 amino acids. V was pared by 3 bases and J by 6 bases, with 4 bases of the junction left unmatched. Germline V gene lookup returns CDR1 SGHKS and CDR2 YYEKEE (reference sequence). CDR3 coding DNA: TGTGCCAGCAGCTATGGACAGGGAGCTGAAGCTTTCTTT. This codes for CASSYGQGAEAFF.

The chain couples TRBV18 to TRBJ2-3, with 8 bases lining up with TRBD2. The CDR3 totals 17 residues. The germline CDR1 and CDR2 sequences are KGHSH and LQKENI. J was trimmed by 2 bases and V by 0 bases; bases with no gene match: 7. Here the CDR3 DNA reads TGTGCCAGCTCACCACCTGAGGGACTAGGGGTCACAGATACGCAGTATTTT. Amino acids: CASSPPEGLGVTDTQYF.

V usage is TRBV29-1 and J usage is TRBJ1-2; maybe TRBD1 (6 bases). Deletions cut 6 bases from V and 3 bases from J, with 11 bases between. Germline CDR1 is SQVTM and CDR2 is ANQGSEA. There are 12 residues in the CDR3. This CDR3 reads CSVSTGDYGYTF. The DNA for the CDR3 is TGCAGCGTATCGACAGGCGACTATGGCTACACCTTC. The variable domain in full, completed from reference TRBV29-1 and TRBJ1-2, reads SAVISQKPSRDICQRGTSLTIQCQVDSQVTMMFWYRQQPGQSLTLIATANQGSEATYESGFVIDKFPISRPNLTFSTLTVSNMSPEDSSIYLCSVSTGDYGYTFGSGTRLTVV.

The chain combines TRBV18 with TRBJ1-4; 7 nucleotides align to TRBD1. V was pared by 1 base and J by 6 bases, with 5 bases of the junction left unmatched. This CDR3 spans 15 amino acids. Germline values: CDR1 KGHSH, CDR2 LQKENI. This chain's CDR3 is CASSPQQGIDEKLFF. The CDR3 DNA reads TGTGCCAGCTCACCACAACAGGGGATAGATGAAAAACTGTTTTTT.

This sequence joins TRBV5-1 and TRBJ2-7; 9 bases agree with TRBD1. Per germline, CDR1 SGHRS and CDR2 YFSETQ. CDR3 length: 13 amino acids. V lost 3 bases and J lost 4; bases outside the gene matches: 2. The CDR3 protein is CASSSGQGYEQYF. As DNA, the CDR3 is TGCGCCAGCAGCTCGGGACAGGGTTACGAGCAGTACTTC.

The chain combines TRBV2 with TRBJ2-5; D remains unclear. Germline values: CDR1 SNHLY, CDR2 FYNNEI. This CDR3 is 13 amino acids long. Trimming removed 3 bases at V and 2 bases at J, with 7 bases between. The CDR3 DNA is TGTGCCAGCAGTGATCAGGTACAAGAGACCCAGTACTTC. This gives the protein CASSDQVQETQYF.

This rearrangement joins TRBV5-1 to TRBJ1-1; D call uncertain. Germline V gives CDR1 SGHRS, CDR2 YFSETQ. The CDR3 has 14 amino acids. V shed 4 bases and J shed 0 bases, with 10 bases lying between them. The chain's CDR3 is CASSPGLLNTEAFF. The CDR3 bases are TGCGCCAGCAGCCCCGGGTTGTTGAACACTGAAGCTTTCTTT.